These 31 T cell receptor beta chains came from one sample sequenced in a study of Ad26.COV2.S vaccination and SARS-CoV-2 variants. Regarding treatment: some 20 received Ad26.COV2.S at low or high dose, single or two shots; about 5 received placebo; per-sample allocation not given. Sampling was performed 63 days after the first vaccine or placebo injection. The protocol was immunoSEQ multiplex PCR, while the TCRdb copy is restricted to in-frame clones and leaves out a portion. This sample has about 460,000 clones; about 88% occur once, and the top ten carry 1.7%. Sequenced material: peripheral blood, taken in a trial of Ad26.COV2.S vaccine versus placebo. The receptors come from a person aged 18-60 years who received the Ad26.COV2.S COVID-19 vaccine or a placebo.

The chain is built from TRBV2 and TRBJ2-5; the match to TRBD2 covers 11 bases. The CDR3 is made up of 14 amino acids. Germline loops: CDR1 SNHLY, CDR2 FYNNEI. Trimming cost V 6 bases and J 7 bases; bases outside gene matches: 7. The chain's CDR3 is CASSQLAGVGTQYF. The CDR3 DNA follows: TGTGCCAGCAGCCAACTAGCGGGGGTAGGGACCCAGTACTTC.

J is TRBJ2-3 and V is TRBV6-5; D call uncertain. Germline CDR1 is MNHEY and CDR2 is SVGAGI. CDR3 length: 14 residues. Trimming removed 0 bases at V and 2 bases at J, with 6 bases between. CDR3 region: CASSYSADTDTQYF. CDR3 bases: TGTGCCAGCAGTTACTCGGCAGACACAGATACGCAGTATTTT.

The chain recombines TRBV19 with TRBJ2-1, with a possible D match to TRBD2 (7 bases). The V end was cut by 2 bases, the J end by 0 bases, with 14 bases between. In germline, CDR1 is LNHDA, CDR2 SQIVND (reference sequence). This CDR3 comprises 17 residues. Here the CDR3 reads CASSISGGLGSYNEQFF. Here the CDR3 DNA reads TGTGCCAGTAGTATATCGGGGGGCCTGGGCTCCTACAATGAGCAGTTCTTC.

V gene TRBV12-3 or TRBV12-4 combines with J gene TRBJ2-7; D call uncertain. This CDR3 is built from 12 residues. V was trimmed by 2 bases and J by 6 bases, leaving 8 bases between them. The CDR3 region has the DNA TGTGCCAGCAGTTTAAATGCCGGCGAGCAGTACTTC. Residues: CASSLNAGEQYF.

The V call is TRBV3-1 (or the pseudogene TRBV3-2), the J call TRBJ2-2; 14 positions match TRBD2. The CDR3 covers 17 residues. Losses at the gene ends were 3 bases for V and 5 bases for J; bases not matched to a gene: 5. CDR1 is LGHDT and CDR2 is YNNKEL in the germline V gene (reference sequence). Here the CDR3 reads CASSQGGLAGVTGELFF. CDR3 nucleotides: TGTGCCAGCAGCCAGGGGGGACTAGCGGGAGTGACCGGGGAGCTGTTTTTT.

The rearrangement links TRBV5-1 to TRBJ2-7, with unresolved D. Germline-derived CDR1 and CDR2 are SGHRS and YFSETQ. Trimming took 1 base from V and 1 from J, leaving 12 bases between them. CDR3 length: 15 residues. The CDR3 here is CASSLIGPISYEQYF. The CDR3 DNA reads TGCGCCAGCAGCTTGATAGGCCCCATATCCTACGAGCAGTACTTC. Full variable domain (outside the CDR3, taken from reference TRBV5-1 and TRBJ2-7): KAGVTQTPRYLIKTRGQQVTLSCSPISGHRSVSWYQQTPGQGLQFLFEYFSETQRNKGNFPGRFSGRQFSNSRSEMNVSTLELGDSALYLCASSLIGPISYEQYFGPGTRLTVT.

This clone is a singleton in its sample. The chain carries TRBV28 and TRBJ2-3; 12 bases line up with TRBD2. Germline CDR1 and CDR2: MDHEN and SYDVKM. The CDR3 is 18 amino acids. V shed 2 bases and J 7 bases; nucleotides not matched to a gene: 13. CDR3 sequence reads: CASSLDLAGGPYEYTQYF. The CDR3 DNA reads TGTGCCAGCAGTTTAGACCTAGCGGGAGGGCCCTATGAGTATACGCAGTATTTT.

The chain combines TRBV4-3 with TRBJ2-4; tentative D call: TRBD1 (6 bases). The CDR3 is 14 amino acids. The ends were cut back, 0 bases at V and 6 bases at J, with 9 bases in the middle. The germline V gene has CDR1 LGHNA and CDR2 YSLEER. CDR3 bases: TGCGCCAGCAGCCAAGATCAGGGGAGAAACATTCAGTACTTC. Protein product: CASSQDQGRNIQYF.

CDR3 bases: TGTGCCTCTAGCGGGAGAGTCTACAATGAGCAGTTCTTC. Protein: CASSGRVYNEQFF. This chain joins TRBV30 and TRBJ2-1, with 10 bases aligning to TRBD2. This CDR3 contains 13 residues. J was trimmed by 3 bases and V by 7 bases; bases with no gene match: 3. The V gene's germline CDR1 is GTSNPN and CDR2 SVGIG (reference sequence). Filled out from reference TRBV30 and TRBJ2-1, the complete variable domain reads SQTIHQWPATLVQPVGSPLSLECTVEGTSNPNLYWYRQAAGRGLQLLFYSVGIGQISSEVPQNLSASRPQDRQFILSSKKLLLSDSGFYLCASSGRVYNEQFFGPGTRLTVL.

This clone has a single count. The J gene is TRBJ2-3, the V gene TRBV6-6, with D possibly being TRBD1 (6 bases). V dropped 5 bases and J dropped 1 base, with 13 bases sitting between them. The CDR3 consists of 15 residues. The germline gives CDR1 MNHNY, CDR2 SVGAGI (reference sequence). CDR3 loop: CASSLQGRGTDTQYF. DNA for the CDR3: TGTGCCAGCAGTCTACAGGGTCGGGGCACAGATACGCAGTATTTT.

The chain employs TRBV4-1 and TRBJ2-1; tentatively, D is TRBD2 (5 bases). V gave up 4 bases and J gave up 0 bases, with 13 bases separating them. This CDR3 spans 16 amino acids. The germline V gene has CDR1 MGHRA and CDR2 YSYEKL. CDR3 loop: CASSRERTYSYNEQFF. In DNA, the CDR3 is TGCGCCAGCAGCCGAGAAAGGACTTACTCCTACAATGAGCAGTTCTTC.

The gene calls are TRBV15 and TRBJ1-1; 9 bases align to TRBD1. Germline values: CDR1 LNHNV, CDR2 YYDKDF (reference sequence). V dropped 5 bases and J dropped 9; count of bases not matched to a gene: 10. The CDR3 has 14 amino acids. CDR3 DNA: TGTGCCACCAGCGCGGAACACAGGGGGCCGAAAGCTTTCTTT. Translating it yields CATSAEHRGPKAFF.

The V call is TRBV28, the J call TRBJ1-2; no reliable D call. Between the trimmed V and J ends, which lost 1 base and 3 bases, there was a span of 9 bases. Germline lookup yields CDR1 MDHEN and CDR2 SYDVKM. This CDR3 contains 14 residues. CDR3 residues: CASSLFGQDYGYTF. As DNA, the CDR3 is TGTGCCAGCAGTTTATTTGGGCAGGACTATGGCTACACCTTC.

This clone was seen more than once but under ten times. This chain uses TRBV2 with TRBJ1-2; possible D gene TRBD1, 5 bases. Between the trimmed V and J ends, which lost 5 bases and 4 bases, there was a span of 11 bases. CDR3 length: 13 amino acids. Germline V CDR1 and CDR2: SNHLY, FYNNEI. Here the CDR3 DNA reads TGTGCCAGCAGTTGGACCGACAGCTATGGCTACACCTTC. Protein: CASSWTDSYGYTF. Drawing the rest from reference TRBV2 and TRBJ1-2, the complete variable domain is EPEVTQTPSHQVTQMGQEVILRCVPISNHLYFYWYRQILGQKVEFLVSFYNNEISEKSEIFDDQFSVERPDGSNFTLKIRSTKLEDSAMYFCASSWTDSYGYTFGSGTRLTVV.

This clone has more than one count but fewer than ten. This chain joins TRBV27 and TRBJ2-3, with D possibly TRBD1 on 5 matching bases. CDR1 MNHEY and CDR2 SMNVEV come from the germline V gene (reference sequence). V was clipped by 2 bases and J by 2 bases, with 11 bases between them. The CDR3 runs to 15 residues. This CDR3 reads CASSLGAGLTDTQYF. In DNA, the CDR3 is TGTGCCAGCAGTTTAGGGGCAGGGCTCACAGATACGCAGTATTTT.

V gene TRBV30 combines with J gene TRBJ1-5; D is possibly TRBD1 (6 bases). V was pared by 4 bases and J by 3 bases, with 10 bases between. CDR1 GTSNPN and CDR2 SVGIG come from the germline V gene (reference sequence). The CDR3 totals 13 residues. CDR3 sequence (DNA): TGTGCCTGGAATACAGGGTCCAATCAGCCCCAGCATTTT. Residues: CAWNTGSNQPQHF.

The chain combines TRBV4-3 with TRBJ2-3, with TRBD2 identical over 8 bases. Germline CDR1 reads LGHNA; CDR2 reads YSLEER. This CDR3 contains 18 residues. The V and J ends lost 0 bases and 0 bases, in that order; junction bases with no gene match: 8. The CDR3 reads CASSQDAIAGSSTDTQYF. CDR3 coding DNA: TGCGCCAGCAGCCAAGATGCGATAGCGGGGTCTAGCACAGATACGCAGTATTTT.

The rearrangement joins TRBV7-9 to TRBJ2-2, with D hard to call. Germline-derived CDR1 and CDR2 are SEHNR and FQNEAQ (reference sequence). V dropped 4 bases and J dropped 3 bases, with 12 bases sitting between them. CDR3 length: 15 amino acids. CDR3 loop: CASSSVIGYTGELFF. In DNA form, the CDR3 reads TGTGCCAGCAGCTCCGTAATTGGGTACACCGGGGAGCTGTTTTTT. Drawing the rest from reference TRBV7-9 and TRBJ2-2, the complete variable domain is DTGVSQNPRHKITKRGQNVTFRCDPISEHNRLYWYRQTLGQGPEFLTYFQNEAQLEKSRLLSDRFSAERPKGSFSTLEIQRTEQGDSAMYLCASSSVIGYTGELFFGEGSRLTVL.

The table lists this clone with a count of one. This chain connects TRBV30 to TRBJ2-2; 13 bases map to TRBD2. The CDR3 loop spans 17 amino acids. Germline-derived CDR1 and CDR2 are GTSNPN and SVGIG (reference sequence). Trimming at V came to 3 bases and at J to 5 bases, leaving 9 bases not matched to a gene. Here the CDR3 DNA reads TGTGCCTGGAGCCCCCCCGGACTAGCGGGAGTTACCGGGGAGCTGTTTTTT. This gives the protein CAWSPPGLAGVTGELFF.

The chain carries TRBV7-2 and TRBJ1-1, with D perhaps TRBD1 (5 bases). This CDR3 is 14 amino acids long. Trimming removed 6 bases from V and 3 bases from J, with 14 bases in between. Germline CDR1 reads SGHTA; CDR2 reads FQGNSA. This CDR3 is CASRTQGSYTEAFF. CDR3 bases: TGTGCCAGCAGGACCCAGGGTAGCTACACTGAAGCTTTCTTT.

The chain joins TRBV7-3 to TRBJ2-3; no firm D call. V was shortened by 1 base and J by 2 bases, with 7 bases between the two germline ends. Germline V gene lookup returns CDR1 SGHTA and CDR2 FQGTGA. The CDR3 has 14 residues. For the CDR3, the DNA is TGTGCCAGCAGCTTAATCGGGTACACAGATACGCAGTATTTT. Encoded protein: CASSLIGYTDTQYF.

The V gene is TRBV15, the J gene TRBJ2-5; a weak D match, TRBD1 (5 bases). The CDR3 totals 15 residues. Per the germline V gene, CDR1 is LNHNV and CDR2 is YYDKDF (reference sequence). The ends were cut back, 2 bases at V and 4 bases at J, with 14 bases in the middle. Written as DNA, the CDR3 is TGTGCCACCAGCAGAATAGCACAGGATTTAGAGACCCAGTACTTC. Translation gives CATSRIAQDLETQYF.

The J gene is TRBJ1-1, the V gene TRBV5-6; 8 bases are a match to TRBD1. The CDR3 covers 18 residues. J gave up 0 bases and V 0 bases, and 10 bases lay outside the gene matches. Looked up from germline, CDR1 is SGHDT and CDR2 is YYEEEE. The CDR3 here is CASSLVGQGIGVNTEAFF. The CDR3 nucleotides are TGTGCCAGCAGCTTGGTCGGACAGGGCATCGGGGTGAACACTGAAGCTTTCTTT.

The chain links TRBV5-4 to TRBJ1-1; TRBD1 might be the D (5 bases). V was cut by 7 bases and J by 1 base, with 8 bases left in between. In germline, CDR1 is SGHNT, CDR2 YYREEE (reference sequence). The CDR3 is 12 amino acids. CDR3 residues: CASGAPNTEAFF. As DNA, the CDR3 is TGTGCCAGCGGGGCCCCGAACACTGAAGCTTTCTTT. Looking up the rest from reference TRBV5-4 and TRBJ1-1 gives the full variable domain: ETGVTQSPTHLIKTRGQQVTLRCSSQSGHNTVSWYQQALGQGPQFIFQYYREEENGRGNFPPRFSGLQFPNYSSELNVNALELDDSALYLCASGAPNTEAFFGQGTRLTVV.

A word on this clone: The sample has other DNA sequences that encode this CDR3 too. The J gene is TRBJ1-2, the V gene TRBV6-5; the D is unclear. Germline V lookup: CDR1 MNHEY, CDR2 SVGAGI. Trimming cost V 0 bases and J 5 bases, with 4 bases left between them. CDR3 size: 12 residues. The CDR3 protein is CASSYSGYGYTF. The CDR3 DNA reads TGTGCCAGCAGTTACTCCGGGTATGGCTACACCTTC.

The chain carries TRBV10-1 and TRBJ2-1; 14 nucleotides match TRBD2. Germline CDR1 reads WNHNN; CDR2 reads SYGVQD (reference sequence). The CDR3 extends over 16 amino acids. The V gene end was trimmed by 4 bases and the J gene end by 8 bases; junction bases not matched to a gene: 7. The CDR3 sequence: CASSAGLAGGDDEQFF. The CDR3 DNA follows: TGCGCCAGCAGTGCTGGACTAGCGGGAGGAGATGATGAGCAGTTCTTC.

The chain links TRBV11-2 to TRBJ2-2; no clear D gene. Germline V lookup: CDR1 SGHAT, CDR2 FQNNGV. The CDR3 runs to 15 residues. Trimming removed 5 bases at V and 2 bases at J, with 12 bases between. CDR3 amino acids: CASSPLRTNTGELFF. In nucleotides, the CDR3 is TGTGCCAGCAGCCCCCTCAGAACAAACACCGGGGAGCTGTTTTTT.

The CDR3 here is CASSAQGLNTGELFF. The CDR3 DNA follows: TGTGCCAGCAGTGCCCAGGGGCTTAACACCGGGGAGCTGTTTTTT. J is TRBJ2-2 and V is TRBV2; possible D gene TRBD1, 6 bases. The CDR3 extends over 15 amino acids. The germline V gene encodes CDR1 SNHLY and CDR2 FYNNEI. V was cut by 4 bases and J by 2 bases, with 11 bases left in between.

The chain carries TRBV7-2 and TRBJ1-1; D may be TRBD1 (6 bases). The CDR3 contains 15 residues. V lost 2 bases and J 1 base, leaving 11 bases between the germline ends. The germline CDR1 and CDR2 sequences are SGHTA and FQGNSA. The CDR3 nucleotides are TGTGCCAGCAGCTTACCCCCGACAGGGAACACTGAAGCTTTCTTT. This encodes CASSLPPTGNTEAFF.

This clone was recorded once. This chain links TRBV18 with TRBJ2-3, with 7 bases matching TRBD1. This CDR3 is 15 amino acids long. V dropped 4 bases and J dropped 2; count of bases not matched to a gene: 6. Germline V gene sequence: CDR1 KGHSH, CDR2 LQKENI. CDR3 bases: TGTGCCAGCTCACTCTCGACAGGGACCACAGATACGCAGTATTTT. It encodes CASSLSTGTTDTQYF.

This chain uses TRBV5-8 with TRBJ1-4; TRBD1 is a possible D gene (6 bases). V was clipped by 1 base and J by 4 bases, with 17 bases between them. CDR1 and CDR2 (germline): SGHTS, YDEGEE. The CDR3 sequence is 17 residues long. CDR3 sequence reads: CASSLPGHHRDNEKLFF. The CDR3 bases are TGTGCCAGCAGCTTGCCGGGACACCATAGAGATAATGAAAAACTGTTTTTT.